Sequencing of this T cell receptor (beta chain) was carried out in a study of blood T cell repertoires in COVID-19. At the level of the study: Whether acute or convalescent, the COVID-19 samples came from the United States, Italy and Spain. PBMCs, B-cell-depleted T cells, or T cells were the source of the cDNA or gDNA that made up the material.

In the original workflow: Estimated nucleated cell counts came from reference gene primer amplification. The method was immunoSEQ multiplex PCR; TCRdb's version includes in-frame clones alone and lacks a portion of them. V and J calls and clone size are those listed in that table; D and trimming were worked out from the DNA. The table shows some 140,000 clones, with around 89% occurring only once. Per germline, CDR1 SGDLS and CDR2 YYNGEE. The germline V and J ends were trimmed by 3 bases and 3 bases, with 5 bases remaining between them. There are 12 residues in the CDR3. The chain employs TRBV9 and TRBJ2-3; no reliable D call. This receptor was taken from a man aged 50-59 years with active or convalescent COVID-19. The specimen sequenced was peripheral blood. The CDR3 DNA sequence: TGTGCCAGCAGCGCAACTACAGATACGCAGTATTTT. It codes for CASSATTDTQYF.